The clone carrying this TCR beta chain has only one observation. This sample is part of a study of blood T cell repertoires in COVID-19. The overall study: PBMCs, B-cell-depleted T cells, or T cells were the source of the cDNA or gDNA that made up the material.

How the authors handled the data: By means of reference gene primer amplification, nucleated cell counts were estimated. Repertoires were generated with immunoSEQ multiplex PCR, while TCRdb's copy carries only in-frame clones and drops some. V and J calls plus clone size are reproduced from that table; the DNA served to infer D and trimming. The profile shows some 150,000 clones, more than 75% of them singletons. This sequence was found in a man between 65 and 85 years old with acute or convalescent COVID-19. The sample consisted of peripheral blood.

CDR3 amino acids: CASRLTGELFF. In nucleotides, the CDR3 is TGTGCCAGCAGACTTACCGGGGAGCTGTTTTTT. V and J are TRBV7-8 and TRBJ2-2, with unresolved D. The germline gives CDR1 SGHVS, CDR2 FQNEAQ. The length of the CDR3 is 11 residues. The V gene lost 6 bases and the J gene lost 5 bases, with 4 bases spanning the gap.